This T cell receptor beta chain originates from a study of T cell responses to AZD1222 COVID-19 vaccine. Study-level results: Clonal diversity was possibly underestimated; the donors were predominantly white British and more often female.

Notes on this clone: Its target is not known.

Germline V gene data show CDR1 as LNHDA and CDR2 as SQIVND (reference sequence). There are 13 residues in the CDR3. The germline V and J ends were trimmed by 4 bases and 6 bases, with 12 bases remaining between them. Data came from immunoSEQ multiplex PCR; TCRdb stores just in-frame clones and leaves some out. Recorded for this sample: around 140,000 clones. The sample comprised peripheral blood. The chain combines TRBV19 with TRBJ1-1, with D possibly TRBD1 on 5 matching bases. This clonotype was obtained from an adult in good health. The CDR3 region is CASSTGGGPEAFF. CDR3 DNA: TGTGCCAGTAGTACCGGGGGAGGGCCTGAAGCTTTCTTT.